A single sample gave rise to the 18 T cell receptor beta chains below, sequenced in a study of T cell repertoires in cytomegalovirus infection. TCRdb fed the reads into MiXCR, producing one record per CDR3 protein. The sample records 200,000 or so distinct CDR3 sequences, roughly a fifth being singletons. The sequencing input was PBMCs. These receptors all come from a human donor in good health (CMV status not recorded). Some clones in this sample may be carry-over from other donors' samples.

This clonotype was observed a handful of times. The chain uses TRBV28 and TRBJ1-1; D gene ambiguous. The CDR3 consists of 14 residues. CDR1 MDHEN and CDR2 SYDVKM come from the germline V gene. V shed 1 base and J shed 6 bases, with 12 bases lying between them. The CDR3 is CASSLSIRGAEAFF. The CDR3 DNA is TGTGCCAGCAGTTTATCAATCCGGGGAGCTGAAGCTTTCTTT.

This sequence joins TRBV6-6 and TRBJ2-1; 14 bases are shared with TRBD2. Per germline, CDR1 MNHNY and CDR2 SVGAGI (reference sequence). The CDR3 sequence is 17 residues long. V dropped 6 bases and J dropped 8; count of bases not matched to a gene: 12. For the CDR3, the DNA is TGTGCCAGCAGCGACAGACTAGCGGGAGGGCCTGTGGATGAGCAGTTCTTC. Translation: CASSDRLAGGPVDEQFF.

This clonotype was picked up many times. The V gene is TRBV7-2, the J gene TRBJ1-2, with a possible D match to TRBD1 (6 bases). V was clipped by 0 bases and J by 2 bases, with 13 bases between them. Germline V CDR1 and CDR2: SGHTA, FQGNSA. The CDR3 runs 16 residues. CDR3 nucleotides: TGTGCCAGCAGCTTAGCAAGAATTACAGGGAACTATGGCTACACCTTC. This codes for CASSLARITGNYGYTF. The full variable domain, with the rest looked up from reference TRBV7-2 and TRBJ1-2, is GAGVSQSPSNKVTEKGKDVELRCDPISGHTALYWYRQSLGQGLEFLIYFQGNSAPDKSGLPSDRFSAERTGGSVSTLTIQRTQQEDSAVYLCASSLARITGNYGYTFGSGTRLTVV.

CDR3 residues: CASTRQRLSRGYTF. The CDR3 nucleotides read TGTGCCAGTACGCGTCAGAGACTATCGAGGGGCTACACCTTC. The chain has TRBV12-3 or TRBV12-4 and TRBJ1-2; no clear D gene. This CDR3 contains 14 residues. Trimming took 9 bases from V and 8 from J, leaving 22 bases between them.

The V and J genes are TRBV12-3 or TRBV12-4 and TRBJ2-2, with TRBD2 identical over 8 bases. This CDR3 comprises 15 residues. Germline trimming cut 3 bases from V and 5 bases from J; bases unmatched to any gene: 5. The CDR3: CASSFSTSGTGELFF. CDR3 bases: TGTGCCAGCAGTTTTTCAACTAGCGGAACCGGGGAGCTGTTTTTT.

V gene TRBV18 combines with J gene TRBJ2-1; TRBD2 agrees at 11 bases. Germline CDR1 KGHSH, CDR2 LQKENI. This CDR3 spans 15 amino acids. The trim removed 2 bases at V and 6 bases at J, leaving 3 bases unmatched. The CDR3 coding sequence is TGTGCCAGCTCACCATTTACTAGCGGGAGCAATGAGCAGTTCTTC. Protein: CASSPFTSGSNEQFF.

This clonotype was observed at least ten times. The chain couples TRBV7-3 to TRBJ2-7; 8 nucleotides agree with TRBD2. With V trimmed by 8 bases and J by 5 bases, 8 bases remained unmatched. The CDR3 runs 13 residues. Germline assignment: CDR1 SGHTA and CDR2 FQGTGA. CDR3 residues: CASSSGSKDEQYF. The CDR3, as DNA: TGTGCCAGCTCGAGCGGGAGTAAGGACGAGCAGTACTTC.

This clonotype has a count of ten or more. The V and J genes are TRBV7-3 and TRBJ2-2; 7 positions match TRBD1. The CDR3 loop spans 14 amino acids. Germline CDR1 SGHTA, CDR2 FQGTGA. After removal of 5 bases from V and 3 bases from J, the junction contained 3 bases not matched to a gene. The CDR3 sequence is CASSRDRYTGELFF. CDR3 bases: TGTGCCAGCAGCCGGGACAGATACACCGGGGAGCTGTTTTTT.

This clonotype has only a few counts. The J gene is TRBJ1-2, the V gene TRBV6-5; D gene ambiguous. The CDR3 sequence is 13 residues long. Germline CDR1 and CDR2: MNHEY and SVGAGI. Trimming stripped 7 bases from V and 2 bases from J, with 11 bases between. As DNA, the CDR3 is TGTGCCAGCACCTCCGTCACAAACTATGGCTACACCTTC. Its protein product is CASTSVTNYGYTF.

The chain is built from TRBV20-1 and TRBJ1-4, with TRBD1 identical over 9 bases. The ends lost 6 bases at V and 7 bases at J; junction bases unmatched: 9. Germline CDR1 reads DFQATT; CDR2 reads SNEGSKA (reference sequence). The CDR3 covers 14 residues. CDR3 in amino acids: CSAAQQGALEKLFF. CDR3 bases: TGCAGTGCCGCACAACAGGGGGCACTTGAAAAACTGTTTTTT.

This clonotype appeared many times. This chain uses TRBV7-2 with TRBJ2-7; TRBD1 is a possible D gene (6 bases). This CDR3 region has 11 residues. V gave up 8 bases and J gave up 3 bases, with 8 bases separating them. Looked up from germline, CDR1 is SGHTA and CDR2 is FQGNSA. CDR3 bases: TGTGCCAGCGGGGGCGGCTACGAGCAGTACTTC. This translates into CASGGGYEQYF.

The chain uses TRBV19 and TRBJ2-1; TRBD1 matches at 10 bases. Losses at the gene ends were 4 bases for V and 7 bases for J; bases not matched to a gene: 10. Germline CDR1 LNHDA, CDR2 SQIVND (reference sequence). The CDR3 loop spans 16 amino acids. CDR3 in amino acids: CASSNRQGAPLNEQFF. The CDR3 coding sequence is TGTGCCAGTAGTAACCGACAGGGGGCCCCTTTAAATGAGCAGTTCTTC.

In DNA form, the CDR3 reads TGTGTCAGTAGCTTCTCCATCAACGAGCAGTACTTC. Its translation: CVSSFSINEQYF. V and J are TRBV7-9 and TRBJ2-7; D is unclear. CDR1 and CDR2 (germline): SEHNR, FQNEAQ (reference sequence). There are 12 residues in the CDR3.

In its sample, this clonotype was seen many times. The gene calls are TRBV7-8 and TRBJ1-1; D might be TRBD1 (6 bases). The germline gives CDR1 SGHVS, CDR2 FQNEAQ. The CDR3 runs to 16 residues. Trimming removed 5 bases at V and 4 bases at J, with 20 bases between. As DNA, the CDR3 is TGTGCCAGCAGCCCAGGAAGCGGGGGCGCGGGCACTGAAGCTTTCTTT. Protein product: CASSPGSGGAGTEAFF.

This clonotype was counted only a few times. The genes are TRBV28 and TRBJ1-5, with TRBD1 matching 9 bases. V was clipped by 7 bases and J by 5 bases; unmatched bases: 9. The CDR3 is 15 amino acids. Germline V gene lookup returns CDR1 MDHEN and CDR2 SYDVKM. Here the CDR3 DNA reads TGTGCCAGCACCCTCCGGGACAGGGCGTATCAGCCCCAGCATTTT. Protein product: CASTLRDRAYQPQHF.

The V gene is TRBV19, the J gene TRBJ1-1; D not certain. The CDR3 covers 13 residues. Germline CDR1 is LNHDA and CDR2 is SQIVND (reference sequence). Trimming cost V 0 bases and J 1 base, with 3 bases left between them. As DNA, the CDR3 is TGTGCCAGTAGTATAGACGGGAACACTGAAGCTTTCTTT. Residues: CASSIDGNTEAFF. The full variable domain, its missing parts supplied by reference TRBV19 and TRBJ1-1, is DGGITQSPKYLFRKEGQNVTLSCEQNLNHDAMYWYRQDPGQGLRLIYYSQIVNDFQKGDIAEGYSVSREKKESFPLTVTSAQKNPTAFYLCASSIDGNTEAFFGQGTRLTVV.

The V gene is TRBV5-6, the J gene TRBJ2-5; 8 bases align to TRBD1. The CDR3 is 15 residues long. Germline trimming cut 3 bases from V and 3 bases from J; bases unmatched to any gene: 7. Looked up from germline, CDR1 is SGHDT and CDR2 is YYEEEE. The CDR3 is CASSSTGAGEETQYF. The CDR3, as DNA: TGTGCCAGCAGCTCGACAGGGGCGGGCGAAGAGACCCAGTACTTC.

This clonotype appeared many times. The chain employs TRBV7-2 and TRBJ2-6; D is possibly TRBD2 (5 bases). The ends were cut back, 5 bases at V and 0 bases at J, with 11 bases in the middle. The length of the CDR3 is 16 residues. Germline loops: CDR1 SGHTA, CDR2 FQGNSA. CDR3 in amino acids: CASSKRVNSGANVLTF. CDR3 coding DNA: TGTGCCAGCAGCAAGAGGGTGAACTCTGGGGCCAACGTCCTGACTTTC.